These T cell receptor beta chains were read from a single sample in a study of T cell responses to AZD1222 COVID-19 vaccine. Only in-frame clones appear in the TCRdb table, and some are missing; sequencing was by immunoSEQ multiplex PCR. The sample includes 90,000 to 120,000 clones, under 95% seen only once; the top ten take 22%. Sequencing used peripheral blood, obtained on day 0 of AZD1222 vaccination. The origin of the receptors is an adult in good health. Each CDR3 is given with its conserved first and last residue. Each record gives: clone size, V gene, D gene, J gene, CDR3 DNA, CDR3 protein. The D gene is left open where the match is weak. The size field is filled for only some rows; it gives once, few, many or a size class.

-	TRBV11-2	TRBD2	TRBJ2-5	TGTGCCAGCAGCTTAGTTGGGACTAGCGGGGGGCCGTACCAAGAGACCCAGTACTTC	CASSLVGTSGGPYQETQYF
once	TRBV5-6	-	TRBJ1-3	TGTGCCAGCAGCTCCCGGGCTGGAAACACCATATATTTT	CASSSRAGNTIYF
-	TRBV7-2	-	TRBJ1-3	TGTGCCAGCAGCTTAGCCCACCCGGGAGGGAAAACTGGAAACACCATATATTTT	CASSLAHPGGKTGNTIYF
-	TRBV11-2	-	TRBJ1-2	TGTGCCAGCAGCCCCAGGACAGCTAACTATGGCTACACCTTC	CASSPRTANYGYTF
-	TRBV6-2/TRBV6-3	-	TRBJ2-1	TGTGCCAGCAGTTACGAAGTCCATGGTGAGCAGTTCTTC	CASSYEVHGEQFF
-	TRBV4-1	-	TRBJ2-1	TGCGCCAGCAGCTCCCGGATGGAGGATCCCTACAATGAGCAGTTCTTC	CASSSRMEDPYNEQFF
-	TRBV3-1/TRBV3-2	TRBD1	TRBJ2-5	TGTGCCAGCAGCCAAACAGGGGGAGTAGGAGAGACCCAGTACTTC	CASSQTGGVGETQYF
-	TRBV7-9	-	TRBJ1-6	TGTGCCAGCAGCTCCCGGGAGTTAAATTCACCCCTCCACTTT	CASSSRELNSPLHF
once	TRBV4-3	TRBD2	TRBJ2-3	TGCGCCAGCAGCCTACGACTAGCGGGGGGGCAAGTTAGCACAGATACGCAGTATTTT	CASSLRLAGGQVSTDTQYF
-	TRBV6-5	-	TRBJ1-3	TGTGCCAGCAGTTACAGGGAGGAATCTGGAAACACCATATATTTT	CASSYREESGNTIYF
-	TRBV29-1	-	TRBJ1-4	TGCAGCGCAACCTTCGGCAGGGGTTATGAAAAACTGTTTTTT	CSATFGRGYEKLFF
-	TRBV4-3	-	TRBJ1-4	TGCGCCAGCAGCCCCGGAAGGAGGATAAGCCCTAATGAAAAACTGTTTTTT	CASSPGRRISPNEKLFF
-	TRBV6-5	-	TRBJ1-1	TGTGCCAGCGCCAATGGGGTTGAAGCTTTCTTT	CASANGVEAFF
-	TRBV19	-	TRBJ1-5	TGTGCCAGTAGTAGAGGGGTAGGAAGTGTTACGCCCCAGCATTTT	CASSRGVGSVTPQHF
-	TRBV9	-	TRBJ1-2	TGTGCCAGCAGCGGAAGCGCCGGGGGCGACTATGGCTACACCTTC	CASSGSAGGDYGYTF
-	TRBV6-5	-	TRBJ2-1	TGTGCCAGCAGTTCCGCGGGGGCCCGGTACAATGAGCAGTTCTTC	CASSSAGARYNEQFF
-	TRBV6-5	-	TRBJ2-3	TGTGCCAGCAGTTACCCCGGAGATACGCAGTATTTT	CASSYPGDTQYF
-	TRBV27	-	TRBJ1-2	TGTGCCAGCAGACCAGCAGGGGAGTATGGCTACACCTTC	CASRPAGEYGYTF